The 3 T cell receptor beta chains given below trace back to one sample, sequenced in a study of T cells in Graves' hyperthyroidism and ophthalmopathy. TCR beta CDR3 regions were amplified from RNA transcripts. RT-PCR in the first round (using the HTBI primer set) targeted the TCR CDR3. Each CDR3 protein gets one entry after TCRdb re-called the multiplex PCR reads with MiXCR. This table has some 400,000 distinct CDR3 sequences, roughly 12% appearing once. The specimen was blood. Every receptor here comes from a man aged 25 to 40 with Graves' hyperthyroidism that later progressed to Graves' ophthalmopathy.

In its sample, this clonotype was seen many times. The CDR3 protein is CASSLEGLGPNEQFF. The CDR3, as DNA: TGTGCCAGCAGCTTAGAAGGGCTGGGCCCCAATGAGCAGTTCTTC. The J gene is TRBJ2-1, the V gene TRBV11-1; D call uncertain. The CDR3 is made up of 15 amino acids. Germline lookup yields CDR1 SGHAT and CDR2 FQDESV (reference sequence). V dropped 1 base and J dropped 6 bases, with 13 bases sitting between them.

At least ten counts were recorded for this clonotype. The chain uses TRBV2 and TRBJ1-3; D is undetermined. V lost 5 bases to trimming and J lost 3 bases, with 14 bases between them. Germline CDR1 is SNHLY and CDR2 is FYNNEI. The CDR3 extends over 15 amino acids. The CDR3 region has the DNA TGTGCCAGCAGTACCCCCCGGCAGGATGGAAACACCATATATTTT. Translation: CASSTPRQDGNTIYF.

This clonotype was counted a few times. This rearrangement joins TRBV6-2 or TRBV6-3 to TRBJ2-1, with no clear D. The CDR3 is 15 residues long. V dropped 3 bases and J dropped 4 bases, with 13 bases sitting between them. Germline CDR1 reads MNHEY; CDR2 reads SVGEGT. The CDR3 DNA reads TGTGCCAGCAGTTATTTACCCTCTGGATACAATGAGCAGTTCTTC. It is translated as CASSYLPSGYNEQFF.